This T cell receptor beta chain was recorded in a study of T cell responses to AZD1222 COVID-19 vaccine. TCRdb's copy holds only in-frame clones and misses some; the assay was immunoSEQ multiplex PCR. The sample carries 55,000 to 80,000 clones, 80% to 90% recorded once. General study findings and limits: The number of AZD1222 recipients seropositive at baseline was only five or six.

Germline-derived CDR1 and CDR2 are SGHTS and YDEGEE. The CDR3 consists of 14 residues. V was pared by 1 base and J by 4 bases, with 4 bases of the junction left unmatched. This clone was counted once. The antigen is unknown. The starting material was peripheral blood, obtained 28 days after the second AZD1222 dose. The receptor was isolated from an adult who received the AZD1222 COVID-19 vaccine. The chain carries TRBV5-8 and TRBJ2-5, with 7 bases identical to TRBD1. CDR3 bases: TGTGCCAGCAGCTTGCCCTACAGGGGAGAGACCCAGTACTTC. It is translated as CASSLPYRGETQYF. Looking up the rest from reference TRBV5-8 and TRBJ2-5 gives the full variable domain: EAGVTQSPTHLIKTRGQQATLRCSPISGHTSVYWYQQALGLGLQFLLWYDEGEERNRGNFPPRFSGRQFPNYSSELNVNALELEDSALYLCASSLPYRGETQYFGPGTRLLVL.